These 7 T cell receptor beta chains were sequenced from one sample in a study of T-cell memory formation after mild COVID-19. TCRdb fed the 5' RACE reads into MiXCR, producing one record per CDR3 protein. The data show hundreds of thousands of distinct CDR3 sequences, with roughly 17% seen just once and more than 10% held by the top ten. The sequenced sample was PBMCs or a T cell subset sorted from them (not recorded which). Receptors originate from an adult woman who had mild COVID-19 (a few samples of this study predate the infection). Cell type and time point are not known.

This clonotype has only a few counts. This CDR3 is CASSPSGGSSLEQYF. The CDR3 DNA reads TGTGCCAGCTCACCCAGCGGGGGGAGTTCTCTCGAGCAGTACTTC. The chain couples TRBV18 to TRBJ2-7; 9 nucleotides agree with TRBD2. CDR3 size: 15 residues. CDR1 and CDR2 from the germline V gene are KGHSH and LQKENI. J lost 6 bases, V lost 3 bases, and 9 bases had no gene match.

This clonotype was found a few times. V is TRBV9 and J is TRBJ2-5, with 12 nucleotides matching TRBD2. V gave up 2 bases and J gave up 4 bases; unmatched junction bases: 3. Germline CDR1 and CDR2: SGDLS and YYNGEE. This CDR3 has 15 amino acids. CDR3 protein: CASSVSSGGGETQYF. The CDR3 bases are TGTGCCAGCAGCGTGTCTAGCGGGGGGGGAGAGACCCAGTACTTC.

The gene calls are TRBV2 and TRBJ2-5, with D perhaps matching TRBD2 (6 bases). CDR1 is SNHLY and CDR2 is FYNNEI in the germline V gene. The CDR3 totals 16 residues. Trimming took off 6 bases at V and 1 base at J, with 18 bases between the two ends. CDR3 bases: TGTGCCAGCAGGGGGTATTATGGAGGGGCCCAAGAGACCCAGTACTTC. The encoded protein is CASRGYYGGAQETQYF.

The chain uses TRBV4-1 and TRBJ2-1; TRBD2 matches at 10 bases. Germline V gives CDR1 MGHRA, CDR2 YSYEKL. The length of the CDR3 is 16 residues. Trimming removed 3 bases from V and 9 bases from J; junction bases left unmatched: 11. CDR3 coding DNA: TGCGCCAGCAGCCATCCTAGCGGGAGTGCATCTGGTGAGCAGTTCTTC. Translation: CASSHPSGSASGEQFF.

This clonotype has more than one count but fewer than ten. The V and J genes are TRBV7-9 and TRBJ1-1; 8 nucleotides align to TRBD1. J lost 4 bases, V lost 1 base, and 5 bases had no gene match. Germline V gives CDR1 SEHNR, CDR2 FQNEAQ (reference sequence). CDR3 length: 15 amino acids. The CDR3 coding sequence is TGTGCCAGCAGCTTAGTCCAGGGGGCGGTCACTGAAGCTTTCTTT. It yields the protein CASSLVQGAVTEAFF.

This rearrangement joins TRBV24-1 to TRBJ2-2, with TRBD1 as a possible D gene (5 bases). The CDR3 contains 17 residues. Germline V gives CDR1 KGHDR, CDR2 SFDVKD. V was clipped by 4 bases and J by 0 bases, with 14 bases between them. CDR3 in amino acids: CATSDPDSSANTGELFF. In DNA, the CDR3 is TGTGCCACCAGTGACCCCGACAGTTCCGCGAACACCGGGGAGCTGTTTTTT.

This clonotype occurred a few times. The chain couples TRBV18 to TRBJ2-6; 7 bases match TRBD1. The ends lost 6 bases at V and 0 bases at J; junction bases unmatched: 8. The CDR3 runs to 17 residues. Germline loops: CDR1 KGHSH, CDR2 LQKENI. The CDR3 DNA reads TGTGCCAGCTCGGCCGACAGGGAACTCTCTGGGGCCAACGTCCTGACTTTC. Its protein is CASSADRELSGANVLTF.